This T cell receptor beta chain was found in a study of T cells in Graves' hyperthyroidism and ophthalmopathy. Findings and caveats of the study: Model output signaled ophthalmopathy a median approximately 6 months ahead of onset. In blood, most of the thyroid clonotypes expanded above 0.001 were also present.

This CDR3 spans 19 amino acids. Germline CDR1 reads SGHRS; CDR2 reads YFSETQ. Trimming left V 4 bases short and J 0 bases short, with 20 bases between. RNA transcripts served as the template for amplifying TCR beta CDR3 regions. The TCR CDR3 first-round RT-PCR relied on the HTBI primer set. TCRdb itself ran the multiplex PCR reads through MiXCR, one entry per CDR3 protein. There are hundreds of thousands of distinct CDR3 sequences in the sample; around 21% occur only once, and under 35% lies in the top ten. Any patient presenting with uncontrolled infection, other autoimmune disease, pregnancy or lactation was left out. Thyroid ultrasound, orbital computed tomography, clinical symptoms, and serum thyroxine and TRAb underpinned diagnoses. Comment on this clonotype: Its target is unknown.

The chain joins TRBV5-1 to TRBJ2-6; either TRBD1 or TRBD2 may supply D (5 bases each). What was sequenced was blood. The TCR was taken from a man younger than 40 with Graves' ophthalmopathy. The CDR3 DNA sequence: TGCGCCAGCAGCGGACAAATCGGACTGCTGAGCTCTGGGGCCAACGTCCTGACTTTC. Its translation: CASSGQIGLLSSGANVLTF.